These 25 T cell receptor beta chains share one sample of origin, sequenced in a study of CD8 T cells in Susac syndrome. The authors reverse transcribed roughly 0.45 to 1 ug RNA with random hexamers. TCRdb re-called the immunoSEQ multiplex PCR reads with MiXCR, one entry per CDR3 protein. The sample includes over 150,000 distinct CDR3 sequences, roughly 94% seen only once; the top ten take 0.085% to 0.1%. The material sequenced was CD4+ T cells from PBMCs. These receptors all come from a human donor with Susac syndrome.

The rearrangement joins TRBV28 to TRBJ2-7; D is uncertain. V lost 8 bases and J 5 bases, leaving 13 bases between the germline ends. The CDR3 contains 12 residues. CDR1 is MDHEN, CDR2 SYDVKM, per germline. The CDR3 nucleotides read TGTGCCAGCGGCCTTACAGCCAACGAGCAGTACTTC. Amino acid sequence: CASGLTANEQYF. Using reference TRBV28 and TRBJ2-7 for the parts outside the CDR3, the full variable domain is DVKVTQSSRYLVKRTGEKVFLECVQDMDHENMFWYRQDPGLGLRLIYFSYDVKMKEKGDIPEGYSVSREKKERFSLILESASTNQTSMYLCASGLTANEQYFGPGTRLTVT.

A single count supports this clonotype. The J gene is TRBJ2-1, the V gene TRBV12-3 or TRBV12-4; D may be TRBD2 (7 bases). CDR3 length: 16 amino acids. V lost 5 bases, J lost 4 bases, and 18 bases lay in between. The CDR3 spells CASSPQRGAPYNEQFF. CDR3 sequence (DNA): TGTGCCAGCAGTCCCCAACGGGGGGCCCCATACAATGAGCAGTTCTTC.

The chain employs TRBV27 and TRBJ1-1; 9 bases align to TRBD1. CDR3 length equals 15 residues. The germline CDR1 and CDR2 sequences are MNHEY and SMNVEV (reference sequence). J was trimmed by 4 bases and V by 5 bases; bases with no gene match: 8. The CDR3 DNA sequence: TGTGCCAGCAGTCTCCGACAGGGGGGTAGCACTGAAGCTTTCTTT. This gives the protein CASSLRQGGSTEAFF.

The V gene is TRBV29-1, the J gene TRBJ1-1; 9 bases match TRBD1. Germline values: CDR1 SQVTM, CDR2 ANQGSEA. This CDR3 spans 14 amino acids. With V trimmed by 5 bases and J by 1 base, 5 bases remained unmatched. The CDR3, as DNA: TGCAGCGTTCATACAGGGGGCCAGAACACTGAAGCTTTCTTT. This gives the protein CSVHTGGQNTEAFF.

The chain uses TRBV3-1 and TRBJ2-7, with 11 bases matching TRBD2. CDR3 length equals 15 residues. V lost 3 bases, J lost 2 bases, and 3 bases stayed unmatched. CDR1 and CDR2 (germline): LGHDT, YNNKEL (reference sequence). The CDR3 DNA follows: TGTGCCAGCAGCCAGGGACTAGCGGCGGCCTACGAGCAGTACTTC. It encodes CASSQGLAAAYEQYF.

The chain recombines TRBV25-1 with TRBJ2-4; D unclear. CDR3 length equals 16 residues. Looked up from germline, CDR1 is MGHDK and CDR2 is SYGVNS. The V end lost 0 bases, the J end lost 8 bases, and 17 bases lay between the germline ends. The DNA of the CDR3 is TGTGCCAGCAGTGAATATGCAACGGGTGCTCATGACATTCAGTACTTC. Protein: CASSEYATGAHDIQYF.

The chain links TRBV20-1 to TRBJ2-7; D is undetermined. This CDR3 comprises 13 residues. Trimming removed 6 bases at V and 2 bases at J, with 14 bases between. Germline assignment: CDR1 DFQATT and CDR2 SNEGSKA (reference sequence). The CDR3 loop is CSASPGRTYEQYF. The CDR3 nucleotides read TGCAGTGCCAGCCCAGGACGGACCTACGAGCAGTACTTC.

This chain links TRBV14 with TRBJ2-7; D remains unclear. V was clipped by 0 bases and J by 9 bases, with 9 bases between them. The length of the CDR3 is 12 residues. Germline loops: CDR1 SGHDN, CDR2 FVKESK. The CDR3: CASSQDGPMQYF. CDR3 DNA sequence: TGTGCCAGCAGCCAAGATGGACCAATGCAGTACTTC.

This chain uses TRBV15 with TRBJ2-1, with TRBD2 matching 8 bases. With V trimmed by 5 bases and J by 6 bases, 15 bases remained unmatched. The CDR3 extends over 17 amino acids. Germline lookup yields CDR1 LNHNV and CDR2 YYDKDF (reference sequence). CDR3 nucleotide sequence: TGTGCCACCAGCGCTCCGGGACTAGTGATTTTTGGCAATGAGCAGTTCTTC. Its protein product is CATSAPGLVIFGNEQFF.

This chain connects TRBV7-9 to TRBJ1-1; 10 bases line up with TRBD1. Germline V gives CDR1 SEHNR, CDR2 FQNEAQ (reference sequence). The length of the CDR3 is 17 residues. Losses at the gene ends were 4 bases for V and 6 bases for J; bases not matched to a gene: 14. This chain's CDR3 is CASSSRSPGQGLAEAFF. The CDR3 coding sequence is TGTGCCAGCAGCTCACGTTCACCGGGACAGGGGCTCGCTGAAGCTTTCTTT.

The CDR3 region is CASSTRERQPQHF. The CDR3 nucleotides are TGTGCCAGCAGTACCAGGGAACGGCAGCCCCAGCATTTT. The chain has TRBV6-5 and TRBJ1-5; D is possibly TRBD1 (5 bases). V dropped 5 bases and J dropped 7 bases, with 12 bases sitting between them. The CDR3 is 13 residues long. Germline V gene data show CDR1 as MNHEY and CDR2 as SVGAGI.

The chain is built from TRBV5-1 and TRBJ1-2; no reliable D call. Germline V CDR1 and CDR2: SGHRS, YFSETQ. Trimming removed 0 bases from V and 8 bases from J, with 11 bases in between. The CDR3 extends over 13 amino acids. Here the CDR3 reads CASSLDGGGGYTF. The CDR3 region has the DNA TGCGCCAGCAGCTTGGACGGCGGCGGGGGCTACACCTTC.

DNA for the CDR3: TGTGCCAGCAGTGGGGTGAGCTCCTACAATGAGCAGTTCTTC. The encoded protein is CASSGVSSYNEQFF. V gene TRBV2 combines with J gene TRBJ2-1; D is undetermined. Germline V CDR1 and CDR2: SNHLY, FYNNEI. This CDR3 is built from 14 residues. Trimming shortened V by 4 bases and J by 0 bases, and 7 bases separated the two germline ends.

Here the CDR3 reads CASSGLNSYTF. As DNA, the CDR3 is TGTGCCAGCAGTGGACTTAATAGCTACACCTTC. V is TRBV12-3 or TRBV12-4 and J is TRBJ1-2, with D uncertain. The V and J ends lost 5 bases and 9 bases respectively, with 10 bases between them. The CDR3 contains 11 residues.

CDR3 amino acids: CASSRRRVSGANVLTF. The CDR3, as DNA: TGTGCCAGCAGCCGGAGGCGAGTCTCTGGGGCCAACGTCCTGACTTTC. The chain joins TRBV7-3 to TRBJ2-6; a weak D match, TRBD2 (5 bases). The CDR3 runs 16 residues. V gave up 5 bases and J gave up 0 bases, with 11 bases separating them. Looked up from germline, CDR1 is SGHTA and CDR2 is FQGTGA.

The chain is built from TRBV15 and TRBJ2-1; 8 positions match TRBD2. Germline CDR1 LNHNV, CDR2 YYDKDF (reference sequence). V gave up 1 base and J gave up 6 bases; unmatched junction bases: 8. The CDR3 totals 16 residues. CDR3 amino acids: CATSRASRGGRNEQFF. CDR3 bases: TGTGCCACCAGCAGAGCGTCTCGGGGGGGCCGCAATGAGCAGTTCTTC.

About this clonotype: The CDR3 does not close with the conserved phenylalanine or tryptophan, likely indicating a read error. No DNA is shown, since the ends of the CDR3 on it are uncertain; the CDR3 is the one TCRdb lists. The V call is TRBV20-1, the J call TRBJ2-1; the table gives TRBD2 as D, unverified against the DNA. The CDR3 has 11 amino acids, counting both end residues. Germline CDR1 and CDR2: DFQATT and SNEGSKA (reference sequence). CDR3 amino acids: CSANSGPEISL.

This clonotype has just one count. The chain combines TRBV30 with TRBJ2-2; D might be TRBD1 or TRBD2, each matching 6 bases. The CDR3 has 15 residues. The V end was cut by 1 base, the J end by 3 bases, with 12 bases between. Germline lookup yields CDR1 GTSNPN and CDR2 SVGIG (reference sequence). The CDR3 loop is CAWSGGAGDTGELFF. CDR3 DNA: TGTGCCTGGAGTGGGGGGGCAGGGGACACCGGGGAGCTGTTTTTT.

This sequence joins TRBV18 and TRBJ1-1; D is unresolved. This CDR3 comprises 16 residues. CDR1 and CDR2 from the germline V gene are KGHSH and LQKENI. The V gene lost 2 bases and the J gene lost 0 bases, with 13 bases spanning the gap. The CDR3 loop is CASSPMEFRMNTEAFF. The DNA of the CDR3 is TGTGCCAGCTCACCAATGGAGTTCAGAATGAACACTGAAGCTTTCTTT.

The chain uses TRBV20-1 and TRBJ1-1; D ambiguous. The CDR3 is 13 residues long. The V end lost 1 base, the J end lost 1 base, and 7 bases lay between the germline ends. Germline loops: CDR1 DFQATT, CDR2 SNEGSKA (reference sequence). This CDR3 is CSARGYRNTEAFF. CDR3 nucleotides: TGCAGTGCTAGAGGGTACAGGAACACTGAAGCTTTCTTT.

The J gene is TRBJ2-7, the V gene TRBV20-1; D is possibly TRBD2 (6 bases). Germline assignment: CDR1 DFQATT and CDR2 SNEGSKA (reference sequence). V was cut by 4 bases and J by 0 bases, with 10 bases left in between. This CDR3 has 13 amino acids. The CDR3 DNA reads as TGCAGTGCTAAAGGCGGGGCCTCCTACGAGCAGTACTTC. It translates to CSAKGGASYEQYF.

The chain recombines TRBV29-1 with TRBJ2-5, with TRBD1 matching over 8 bases. CDR1 is SQVTM, CDR2 ANQGSEA, per germline. This CDR3 is 13 amino acids long. With 1 base clipped from V and 4 bases from J, the junction kept 2 bases outside the gene matches. This CDR3 is CSVEGTGTETQYF. The CDR3 bases are TGCAGCGTTGAAGGGACAGGGACAGAGACCCAGTACTTC.

J is TRBJ2-7 and V is TRBV13; no clear D gene. The CDR3 is 17 residues long. Germline values: CDR1 PRHDT, CDR2 FYEKMQ (reference sequence). V was cut by 8 bases and J by 2 bases, with 25 bases left in between. The CDR3 DNA sequence: TGTGCCAGCGGCCTTGGGCACAGATTCGAGTTAACCTACGAGCAGTACTTC. Protein: CASGLGHRFELTYEQYF.

The chain uses TRBV12-3 or TRBV12-4 and TRBJ1-5; 8 positions agree with TRBD1. This CDR3 is built from 16 residues. With 4 bases clipped from V and 7 bases from J, the junction kept 12 bases outside the gene matches. The CDR3 is CASSSFRTGILQPQHF. The CDR3 bases are TGTGCCAGCAGTTCATTTAGGACAGGGATCTTGCAGCCCCAGCATTTT.

V and J are TRBV15 and TRBJ1-5, with D perhaps TRBD1 (6 bases). The ends were cut back, 3 bases at V and 6 bases at J, with 12 bases in the middle. Per germline, CDR1 LNHNV and CDR2 YYDKDF (reference sequence). The length of the CDR3 is 14 residues. Here the CDR3 reads CATSSGGGGQPQHF. For the CDR3, the DNA is TGTGCCACCAGCAGTGGAGGGGGGGGTCAGCCCCAGCATTTT.